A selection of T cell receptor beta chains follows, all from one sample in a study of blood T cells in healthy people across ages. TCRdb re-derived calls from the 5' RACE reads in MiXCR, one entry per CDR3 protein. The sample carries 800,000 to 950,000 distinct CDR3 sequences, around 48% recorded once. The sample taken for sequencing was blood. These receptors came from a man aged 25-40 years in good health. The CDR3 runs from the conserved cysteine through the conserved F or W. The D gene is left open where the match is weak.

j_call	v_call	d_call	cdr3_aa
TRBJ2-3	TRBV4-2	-	CASSPEGSLAPTDTQYF
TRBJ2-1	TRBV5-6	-	CASSLRSSETHNEQFF
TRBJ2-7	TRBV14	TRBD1	CASSPVTGDPYEQYF
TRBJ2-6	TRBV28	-	CASSPSAGFRANVLTF
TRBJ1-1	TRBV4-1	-	CASSRSTGSTEAFF
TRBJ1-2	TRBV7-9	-	CASSVGAIDYGYTF
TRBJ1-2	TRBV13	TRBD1	CASSALPDRGGYTF
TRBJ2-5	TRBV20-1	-	CSAINQYGRRFGEQYF
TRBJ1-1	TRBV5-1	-	CASSLEVALTGTEAFF
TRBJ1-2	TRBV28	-	CASSLSRQSTGGYTF